Listed here are 20 T cell receptor beta chains from one sample, sequenced in a study of blood T cells in healthy people across ages. A second PCR, run for about 7 to 11 cycles, used a sample-barcoded 5' primer plus a J-beta primer mix. Each CDR3 protein is one row after TCRdb ran MiXCR on the 5' RACE reads. Counted here are 700,000 to 900,000 distinct CDR3 sequences, roughly 53% occurring once; the ten biggest clones make up roughly 40%. Sequencing was carried out using blood. The receptors were gathered from a man older than 75 in good health.

The chain uses TRBV29-1 and TRBJ1-1, with D perhaps matching TRBD1 (6 bases). Per germline, CDR1 SQVTM and CDR2 ANQGSEA. The CDR3 runs to 13 residues. V shed 1 base and J shed 10 bases, with 16 bases lying between them. The CDR3 spells CSVEGPGAQGAFF. The CDR3 DNA reads TGCAGCGTTGAAGGCCCGGGGGCCCAAGGAGCTTTCTTT.

The chain joins TRBV25-1 to TRBJ1-5; D gene unclear. V lost 1 base and J lost 2, with 15 bases in between. The germline V gene encodes CDR1 MGHDK and CDR2 SYGVNS. The CDR3 is 17 amino acids. The CDR3 DNA reads TGTGCCAGCAGTGAATGGGCTCCCCCACCCGGCAATCAGCCCCAGCATTTT. Amino acids: CASSEWAPPPGNQPQHF.

The genes are TRBV6-6 and TRBJ1-1; 7 bases are shared with TRBD1. The CDR3 has 16 amino acids. J lost 0 bases, V lost 2 bases, and 6 bases had no gene match. Germline V gene lookup returns CDR1 MNHNY and CDR2 SVGAGI (reference sequence). CDR3 protein: CASSYAGQVLNTEAFF. For the CDR3, the DNA is TGTGCCAGCAGTTACGCCGGACAGGTCCTGAACACTGAAGCTTTCTTT.

The J gene is TRBJ1-1, the V gene TRBV7-2; no definite D call. CDR3 length: 14 amino acids. CDR1 and CDR2 from the germline V gene are SGHTA and FQGNSA. Trimming cost V 3 bases and J 3 bases, with 11 bases left between them. CDR3 nucleotides: TGTGCCAGCAGCTTTCCGGGATTGTACACTGAAGCTTTCTTT. Encoded protein: CASSFPGLYTEAFF.

J is TRBJ2-3 and V is TRBV3-1; no reliable D call. The CDR3 is 14 amino acids. Germline loops: CDR1 LGHDT, CDR2 YNNKEL (reference sequence). V gave up 5 bases and J gave up 14 bases, with 23 bases separating them. For the CDR3, the DNA is TGTGCCAGCAGCGCCCCTTCTCAAGGCAGAGACGCGTATTTT. The encoded protein is CASSAPSQGRDAYF.

V and J are TRBV27 and TRBJ2-7; TRBD2 aligns across 8 bases. There are 15 residues in the CDR3. Trimming took 9 bases from V and 3 from J; bases not matched to a gene: 13. CDR1 is MNHEY and CDR2 is SMNVEV in the germline V gene (reference sequence). DNA of the CDR3: TGTGCCAGTCCATCCCCAACGGGAGGGGACTACGAGCAGTACTTC. Residues: CASPSPTGGDYEQYF.

The chain couples TRBV6-5 to TRBJ2-4; 14 bases agree with TRBD2. The better agreement between TRBJ2-7 and the DNA end casts doubt on the J call. The CDR3 spans 17 residues. The germline CDR1 and CDR2 sequences are MNHEY and SVGAGI. The CDR3 bases are TGTGCCAGCAGTTACCGATCGGGGACTAGCGGGAGCTACGAGCAGTACTTC. It yields the protein CASSYRSGTSGSYEQYF.

Turning to this clonotype: It may be a read error: a sequence one base away is much more abundant. The chain couples TRBV3-1 to TRBJ1-2; D is perhaps TRBD1 (6 bases). Germline assignment: CDR1 LGHDT and CDR2 YNNKEL (reference sequence). With 2 bases removed from V and 2 bases from J, the gap between germline ends came to 15 bases. The CDR3 covers 16 residues. The CDR3 reads CASSQMRTAENYGYTF. CDR3 nucleotide sequence: TGTGCCAGCAGCCAAATGAGGACAGCGGAAAACTATGGCTACACCTTC.

Many counts were recorded for this clonotype. An end of the junction differs from the germline gene, which may be a read error. DNA for the CDR3: TGTGCCAGCAGCTTAGTAGCGAGCTCCTACAATGAGCAGTTCTTC. It specifies CASSLVASSYNEQFF. This chain uses TRBV5-1 with TRBJ2-1; D perhaps matches TRBD2 (5 bases). CDR1 and CDR2 from the germline V gene are SGHRS and YFSETQ. This CDR3 region has 15 residues.

This clonotype showed up just once. V gene TRBV18 combines with J gene TRBJ2-5; D is unclear. Looked up from germline, CDR1 is KGHSH and CDR2 is LQKENI. The CDR3 sequence is 14 residues long. V was clipped by 4 bases and J by 1 base, with 10 bases between them. The CDR3 reads CASSLRRTQETQYF. Here the CDR3 DNA reads TGTGCCAGCTCACTCAGACGGACCCAAGAGACCCAGTACTTC.

This clonotype turned up a few times. The genes are TRBV20-1 and TRBJ2-5; no definite D call. The CDR3 runs to 15 residues. The germline gives CDR1 DFQATT, CDR2 SNEGSKA (reference sequence). Trimming took off 0 bases at V and 11 bases at J, with 22 bases between the two ends. CDR3 protein: CSARDVGLDNNEQYF. In nucleotides, the CDR3 is TGCAGTGCTAGAGATGTCGGCCTAGATAACAATGAGCAGTACTTC.

The chain uses TRBV18 and TRBJ2-5; D is possibly TRBD1 (6 bases). The germline V gene encodes CDR1 KGHSH and CDR2 LQKENI. The CDR3 covers 14 residues. Trimming removed 2 bases from V and 9 bases from J, with 16 bases in between. CDR3 bases: TGTGCCAGCTCACCATTGGACAGTCCCGAGGCCCAGTACTTC. It encodes CASSPLDSPEAQYF.

This chain links TRBV13 with TRBJ2-5; D uncertain. This CDR3 is 13 amino acids long. V was cut by 5 bases and J by 6 bases, with 13 bases left in between. Germline assignment: CDR1 PRHDT and CDR2 FYEKMQ (reference sequence). Written as DNA, the CDR3 is TGTGCCAGCAGCCCGGGCCCGGAAAAGACCCAGTACTTC. It yields the protein CASSPGPEKTQYF. The whole variable domain, remainder taken from reference TRBV13 and TRBJ2-5, is AAGVIQSPRHLIKEKRETATLKCYPIPRHDTVYWYQQGPGQDPQFLISFYEKMQSDKGSIPDRFSAQQFSDYHSELNMSSLELGDSALYFCASSPGPEKTQYFGPGTRLLVL.

The chain recombines TRBV3-1 with TRBJ1-1; a possible D gene is TRBD1 (5 bases). The CDR3 contains 15 residues. CDR1 is LGHDT, CDR2 YNNKEL, per germline (reference sequence). V lost 1 base, J lost 0 bases, and 9 bases lay in between. The CDR3 protein is CASSQVRGLNTEAFF. In DNA form, the CDR3 reads TGTGCCAGCAGCCAAGTTCGGGGCCTGAACACTGAAGCTTTCTTT.

The gene calls are TRBV6-4 and TRBJ1-5, with D hard to call. Deletions cut 3 bases from V and 1 base from J, with 13 bases between. There are 16 residues in the CDR3. Germline V gives CDR1 MRHNA, CDR2 SNTAGT. Here the CDR3 reads CASSDLRFGSNQPQHF. CDR3 sequence (DNA): TGTGCCAGCAGTGATTTAAGGTTTGGGAGCAATCAGCCCCAGCATTTT.

This clonotype occurred a few times. This chain links TRBV28 with TRBJ2-7; 8 bases match TRBD2. The ends lost 6 bases at V and 0 bases at J; junction bases unmatched: 7. This CDR3 has 15 amino acids. Germline V gene sequence: CDR1 MDHEN, CDR2 SYDVKM. The CDR3 sequence is CASRSQGTSSYEQYF. The CDR3 DNA reads TGTGCCAGCAGATCCCAGGGGACTAGCTCCTACGAGCAGTACTTC.

The rearrangement links TRBV6-6 to TRBJ2-1; perhaps TRBD1 as D (5 bases). The CDR3 is 14 residues long. V gave up 6 bases and J gave up 7 bases, with 16 bases separating them. Germline loops: CDR1 MNHNY, CDR2 SVGAGI (reference sequence). Here the CDR3 reads CASSRAGIENEQFF. DNA for the CDR3: TGTGCCAGCAGCCGGGCAGGGATCGAGAATGAGCAGTTCTTC.

This clonotype was observed once. V is TRBV6-1 and J is TRBJ2-6, with D perhaps TRBD1 (6 bases). The germline gives CDR1 MNHNS, CDR2 SASEGT. The CDR3 sequence is 19 residues long. V lost 5 bases to trimming and J lost 0 bases, with 20 bases between them. CDR3 nucleotides: TGTGCCAGCAGTCCTAACCTCGACAGGTTCAGCTCTGGGGCCAACGTCCTGACTTTC. Translated: CASSPNLDRFSSGANVLTF.

This clonotype was picked up a small number of times. The chain recombines TRBV2 with TRBJ2-5, with 9 bases lining up with TRBD2. Per germline, CDR1 SNHLY and CDR2 FYNNEI. Unmatched junction bases numbered 11, after V lost 1 base and J lost 11 bases. The CDR3 is 15 amino acids. CDR3 sequence: CASSEVERVAGEQYF. In DNA, the CDR3 is TGTGCCAGCAGTGAAGTTGAAAGGGTAGCGGGAGAGCAGTACTTC.

This chain joins TRBV20-1 and TRBJ2-1; the D gene is possibly TRBD2 (6 bases). The ends were cut back, 6 bases at V and 0 bases at J, with 18 bases in the middle. This CDR3 comprises 16 residues. CDR1 and CDR2 from the germline V gene are DFQATT and SNEGSKA (reference sequence). The CDR3 DNA follows: TGCAGTGCCGGGAAGGGACTTCGTAGCTCCTACAATGAGCAGTTCTTC. Translation: CSAGKGLRSSYNEQFF.